The 20 T cell receptor beta chains presented below share a single source sample, sequenced in a study of neurological immune-mediated disorders. A single record per CDR3 protein comes from TCRdb applying MiXCR to the 5' RACE reads. The repertoire holds fewer than 40,000 distinct CDR3 sequences, 4% seen once, with 25% in the top ten. Input material: CD4+ T cells from blood. These receptors were taken from a woman aged 40 to 50 in good health.

This clonotype has ten or more counts. The gene calls are TRBV7-6 and TRBJ1-4; D is perhaps TRBD1 (6 bases). V shed 5 bases and J shed 0 bases, with 10 bases lying between them. The CDR3 is made up of 15 amino acids. Per the germline V gene, CDR1 is SGHVS and CDR2 is FNYEAQ. The chain's CDR3 is CASSTGGPTNEKLFF. The CDR3 DNA is TGTGCCAGCAGCACCGGGGGCCCAACTAATGAAAAACTGTTTTTT.

This clonotype was detected many times. The chain's CDR3 is CASSSWDRVYQPQHF. The CDR3 DNA reads TGTGCCAGCAGTTCCTGGGACAGGGTGTATCAGCCCCAGCATTTT. The rearrangement links TRBV28 to TRBJ1-5, with 9 bases that match TRBD1. The germline V gene has CDR1 MDHEN and CDR2 SYDVKM. V lost 4 bases to trimming and J lost 5 bases; unmatched junction nucleotides: 6. The CDR3 sequence is 15 residues long. The whole variable domain, filled in from reference TRBV28 and TRBJ1-5, reads DVKVTQSSRYLVKRTGEKVFLECVQDMDHENMFWYRQDPGLGLRLIYFSYDVKMKEKGDIPEGYSVSREKKERFSLILESASTNQTSMYLCASSSWDRVYQPQHFGDGTRLSIL.

This clonotype was counted many times. The chain uses TRBV5-1 and TRBJ1-4; D is unresolved. Trimming stripped 4 bases from V and 5 bases from J, with 9 bases between. CDR1 SGHRS and CDR2 YFSETQ come from the germline V gene. CDR3 size: 13 residues. CDR3 residues: CASSPGNNEKLFF. The CDR3 coding sequence is TGCGCCAGCAGCCCGGGAAACAATGAAAAACTGTTTTTT.

The table lists this clonotype with many counts. The chain combines TRBV15 with TRBJ2-1; D is unresolved. Germline lookup yields CDR1 LNHNV and CDR2 YYDKDF (reference sequence). Between the trimmed V and J ends, which lost 0 bases and 9 bases, there was a span of 9 bases. CDR3 size: 13 residues. CDR3 sequence: CATSRDPKGEQFF. CDR3 bases: TGTGCCACCAGCAGAGATCCTAAGGGTGAGCAGTTCTTC.

This clonotype has at least ten counts. This sequence joins TRBV4-1 and TRBJ2-2; 7 positions agree with TRBD2. This CDR3 has 17 residues. The V gene's germline CDR1 is MGHRA and CDR2 YSYEKL. Trimming cost V 0 bases and J 5 bases; bases outside gene matches: 9. CDR3 coding DNA: TGCGCCAGCAGCCAAGATGAAGGGCTAGCGGTGACCGGGGAGCTGTTTTTT. Translated: CASSQDEGLAVTGELFF.

This clonotype was observed many times. This chain joins TRBV10-3 and TRBJ1-4; 12 positions match TRBD1. Germline CDR1 reads ENHRY; CDR2 reads SYGVKD. The CDR3 is made up of 19 amino acids. The ends lost 11 bases at V and 3 bases at J; junction bases unmatched: 19. The chain's CDR3 is CASHGNPGQGAGANEKLFF. The CDR3, as DNA: TGTGCCTCCCACGGGAATCCGGGACAGGGGGCCGGAGCTAATGAAAAACTGTTTTTT.

In this sample, this clonotype turned up many times. The V and J genes are TRBV10-1 and TRBJ2-7; D is unclear. This CDR3 region has 14 residues. The germline V gene encodes CDR1 WNHNN and CDR2 SYGVQD (reference sequence). Deletions cut 4 bases from V and 4 bases from J, with 14 bases between. DNA of the CDR3: TGCGCCAGCAGTGGAGAGTGGCCCGGTTACGAGCAGTACTTC. Protein sequence: CASSGEWPGYEQYF.

This clonotype came up many times. This CDR3 is CASSHWTGQAGNQPQHF. CDR3 in DNA: TGTGCCAGCAGTCATTGGACAGGCCAGGCCGGCAATCAGCCCCAGCATTTT. The rearrangement links TRBV5-5 to TRBJ1-5, with 7 positions matching TRBD1. CDR3 length equals 17 residues. V lost 5 bases, J lost 2 bases, and 13 bases stayed unmatched. From germline, CDR1 is SGHKS and CDR2 YYEKEE (reference sequence).

This clonotype came up many times. The chain uses TRBV6-2 or TRBV6-3 and TRBJ2-2; D unclear. CDR3 size: 18 residues. Germline V gene data show CDR1 as MNHEY and CDR2 as SVGEGT. Trimming shortened V by 2 bases and J by 0 bases, and 16 bases separated the two germline ends. Written as DNA, the CDR3 is TGTGCCAGCAGTTACAGGCCCCTCCTTGGGGCGAACACCGGGGAGCTGTTTTTT. Protein sequence: CASSYRPLLGANTGELFF.

This clonotype has a count of ten or more. The chain is built from TRBV12-3 or TRBV12-4 and TRBJ2-3, with 10 bases identical to TRBD2. The CDR3 spans 15 residues. The junction had 5 bases not matched to a gene; V was cut back by 2 bases and J by 6 bases. CDR3 amino acids: CASSLLAGVIDTQYF. CDR3 bases: TGTGCCAGCAGTTTACTAGCGGGAGTTATTGATACGCAGTATTTT.

The table lists this clonotype with many counts. The V gene is TRBV3-1, the J gene TRBJ2-3, with TRBD2 identical over 7 bases. This CDR3 has 15 amino acids. The V and J ends lost 1 base and 0 bases, in that order; junction bases with no gene match: 1. CDR1 LGHDT and CDR2 YNNKEL come from the germline V gene (reference sequence). CDR3 loop: CASSQGGSSTDTQYF. CDR3 nucleotides: TGTGCCAGCAGCCAAGGCGGGAGCAGCACAGATACGCAGTATTTT.

This clonotype occurred many times. The chain links TRBV7-2 to TRBJ2-1; 10 positions agree with TRBD1. The CDR3 sequence is 15 residues long. Per germline, CDR1 SGHTA and CDR2 FQGNSA. The V segment lost 3 bases and the J segment 4 bases; nucleotides outside the gene matches: 3. CDR3 in DNA: TGTGCCAGCAGCTTCGGGACAGGGGCTTACAATGAGCAGTTCTTC. It yields the protein CASSFGTGAYNEQFF.

V gene TRBV6-5 combines with J gene TRBJ1-2; 7 nucleotides agree with TRBD1. Losses at the gene ends were 0 bases for V and 4 bases for J; bases not matched to a gene: 2. The CDR3 spans 14 residues. CDR1 MNHEY and CDR2 SVGAGI come from the germline V gene. In DNA form, the CDR3 reads TGTGCCAGCAGTTACTCGGACAGGTTCTATGGCTACACCTTC. It specifies CASSYSDRFYGYTF.

This clonotype was recorded at least ten times. The CDR3 region is CASSLRTSGRAETQYF. CDR3 in DNA: TGTGCCAGCAGCCTCAGGACTAGCGGGAGGGCAGAGACCCAGTACTTC. The rearrangement links TRBV3-1 to TRBJ2-5; 15 bases align to TRBD2. CDR3 size: 16 residues. Trimming at V came to 4 bases and at J to 4 bases, leaving 4 bases not matched to a gene. The germline V gene encodes CDR1 LGHDT and CDR2 YNNKEL (reference sequence).

Many counts were recorded for this clonotype. The chain employs TRBV12-3 or TRBV12-4 and TRBJ2-1; D is unclear. Trimming removed 2 bases at V and 6 bases at J, with 11 bases between. This CDR3 has 14 residues. CDR3: CASSLSVLVNEQFF. The CDR3 coding sequence is TGTGCCAGCAGTTTATCAGTTTTAGTCAATGAGCAGTTCTTC.

This clonotype was counted at least ten times. The chain combines TRBV7-2 with TRBJ1-3, with D perhaps matching TRBD1 (5 bases). Trimming took off 1 base at V and 0 bases at J, with 13 bases between the two ends. The germline V gene encodes CDR1 SGHTA and CDR2 FQGNSA. This CDR3 contains 17 residues. The CDR3 sequence is CASSLERGRGSGNTIYF. CDR3 nucleotides: TGTGCCAGCAGCTTAGAGAGGGGTAGGGGCTCTGGAAACACCATATATTTT.

This clonotype has ten or more counts. V and J are TRBV2 and TRBJ2-2; D gene ambiguous. V shed 5 bases and J shed 0 bases, with 10 bases lying between them. Germline-derived CDR1 and CDR2 are SNHLY and FYNNEI. This CDR3 spans 15 amino acids. The CDR3 nucleotides are TGTGCCAGCAGTTGGTCAGCCCCGAACACCGGGGAGCTGTTTTTT. Its protein is CASSWSAPNTGELFF.

This clonotype was recorded many times. The chain recombines TRBV29-1 with TRBJ1-4; no definite D call. This CDR3 has 13 amino acids. Germline V lookup: CDR1 SQVTM, CDR2 ANQGSEA. V was cut by 7 bases and J by 1 base, with 10 bases left in between. CDR3 nucleotide sequence: TGCAGCGCCCGGCGGGAAACTAATGAAAAACTGTTTTTT. Translating gives CSARRETNEKLFF.

There are many counts of this clonotype. The V gene is TRBV12-3 or TRBV12-4, the J gene TRBJ2-7, with 11 bases lining up with TRBD1. The V segment lost 5 bases and the J segment 7 bases; nucleotides outside the gene matches: 16. The CDR3 extends over 17 amino acids. The CDR3 DNA sequence: TGTGCCAGCAGTCGAAGCACTCCGGGACAGGGGGATTCAGAGCAGTACTTC. This sequence encodes CASSRSTPGQGDSEQYF.

Many counts were recorded for this clonotype. This chain connects TRBV7-9 to TRBJ2-7; 13 bases are shared with TRBD2. The trim removed 3 bases at V and 2 bases at J, leaving 7 bases unmatched. The CDR3 runs to 17 residues. Germline CDR1 SEHNR, CDR2 FQNEAQ (reference sequence). The CDR3 spells CASSFQSGLAGAYEQYF. In DNA form, the CDR3 reads TGTGCCAGCAGCTTCCAATCAGGACTAGCGGGGGCCTACGAGCAGTACTTC.